Below, 30 T cell receptor beta chains from the same sample are listed, as sequenced in a study of long-term antiretroviral therapy in people with HIV. Survey-level immunoSEQ v3.0 assays were run. Profiling relied on immunoSEQ multiplex PCR, and the TCRdb table lists in-frame clones only, not all of them. In the table there are about 9,200 clones, roughly three quarters of which are singletons. The specimen comprised unsorted PBMCs, sampled 1.8 years before starting antiretroviral therapy. The receptors shown here come from a man aged 35-49 years with HIV.

This clone was picked up a small number of times. The chain combines TRBV7-9 with TRBJ1-3; D is unresolved. This CDR3 region has 15 residues. The V end was cut by 5 bases, the J end by 4 bases, with 15 bases between. CDR1 is SEHNR and CDR2 is FQNEAQ in the germline V gene (reference sequence). Here the CDR3 DNA reads TGTGCCAGCAGCCCCTCACTAGAAGGAGGAAACACCATATATTTT. Residues: CASSPSLEGGNTIYF.

V gene TRBV6-1 combines with J gene TRBJ2-3; TRBD1 aligns across 7 bases. The germline V gene encodes CDR1 MNHNS and CDR2 SASEGT. The CDR3 sequence is 15 residues long. With V trimmed by 5 bases and J by 5 bases, 10 bases remained unmatched. CDR3 coding DNA: TGTGCCAGCAGTTGGGCAGGGGGAAGAGAAGATACGCAGTATTTT. Translated: CASSWAGGREDTQYF.

A few counts support this clone. V usage is TRBV19 and J usage is TRBJ1-2; D is unclear. The CDR3 consists of 12 residues. CDR1 LNHDA and CDR2 SQIVND come from the germline V gene (reference sequence). V was trimmed by 6 bases and J by 4 bases, leaving 9 bases between them. The CDR3 loop reads CASRGQSYGYTF. As DNA, the CDR3 is TGTGCCAGTAGAGGCCAAAGCTATGGCTACACCTTC.

The rearrangement uses TRBV25-1 and TRBJ2-1, with 10 bases matching TRBD1. CDR3 length equals 15 residues. Trimming removed 5 bases from V and 8 bases from J; junction bases left unmatched: 9. Germline lookup yields CDR1 MGHDK and CDR2 SYGVNS. As DNA, the CDR3 is TGTGCCAGCAGTCTGCCGGGACAGGGGAGATATGAGCAGTTCTTC. Its protein product is CASSLPGQGRYEQFF.

This chain links TRBV18 with TRBJ2-2; D may be TRBD2 (5 bases). Trimming removed 4 bases from V and 5 bases from J, with 11 bases in between. Germline CDR1 and CDR2: KGHSH and LQKENI. The length of the CDR3 is 14 residues. CDR3 protein: CASSLGMWTGELFF. The CDR3 DNA reads TGTGCCAGCTCACTCGGGATGTGGACCGGGGAGCTGTTTTTT.

The chain is built from TRBV5-1 and TRBJ2-1, with D possibly being TRBD2 (5 bases). Germline V gives CDR1 SGHRS, CDR2 YFSETQ. The CDR3 extends over 11 amino acids. V lost 6 bases and J 7 bases, leaving 8 bases between the germline ends. CDR3 loop: CASNTRNEQFF. The CDR3 nucleotides read TGCGCCAGCAACACTAGGAATGAGCAGTTCTTC.

The rearrangement links TRBV4-2 to TRBJ2-7, with TRBD1 matching 7 bases. CDR3 size: 15 residues. The ends lost 1 base at V and 5 bases at J; junction bases unmatched: 8. CDR1 and CDR2 (germline): LGHNA, YNFKEQ. The CDR3, as DNA: TGTGCCAGCAGCCAAGGGAAGACAGGGTTGGACGAGCAGTACTTC. It encodes CASSQGKTGLDEQYF.

The gene calls are TRBV4-2 and TRBJ2-3; TRBD2 is a possible D gene (5 bases). Germline V CDR1 and CDR2: LGHNA, YNFKEQ. The CDR3 totals 16 residues. Trimming removed 4 bases at V and 3 bases at J, with 17 bases between. The CDR3 loop reads CASSLGLLEPTDTQYF. The CDR3 nucleotides read TGTGCCAGCAGCCTTGGACTGCTAGAACCTACAGATACGCAGTATTTT.

The chain employs TRBV5-6 and TRBJ2-3, with D possibly matching TRBD2 (6 bases). The V end lost 3 bases, the J end lost 3 bases, and 17 bases lay between the germline ends. The length of the CDR3 is 16 residues. CDR1 is SGHDT and CDR2 is YYEEEE in the germline V gene. In DNA form, the CDR3 reads TGTGCCAGCAGCTCCCCTTGGAGGGACGGAACAGATACGCAGTATTTT. Protein product: CASSSPWRDGTDTQYF.

The chain employs TRBV11-1 and TRBJ2-1, with 8 bases matching TRBD1. The CDR3 sequence is 15 residues long. CDR1 SGHAT and CDR2 FQDESV come from the germline V gene (reference sequence). V was pared by 3 bases and J by 3 bases, with 4 bases of the junction left unmatched. CDR3 sequence: CASSFQGAVYNEQFF. DNA of the CDR3: TGTGCCAGCAGCTTCCAGGGGGCCGTCTACAATGAGCAGTTCTTC.

This chain's CDR3 is CASSGAGSTEAFF. For the CDR3, the DNA is TGTGCCAGCAGTGGGGCGGGGAGCACTGAAGCTTTCTTT. The V gene is TRBV25-1, the J gene TRBJ1-1; D is ambiguous. V was pared by 4 bases and J by 4 bases, with 10 bases between. Per the germline V gene, CDR1 is MGHDK and CDR2 is SYGVNS. The CDR3 contains 13 residues.

The chain has TRBV7-3 and TRBJ2-6; D might be TRBD1 (6 bases). V lost 5 bases to trimming and J lost 2 bases, with 10 bases between them. Looked up from germline, CDR1 is SGHTA and CDR2 is FQGTGA. The CDR3 spans 15 residues. This chain's CDR3 is CASSTGITGANVLTF. The CDR3 DNA follows: TGTGCCAGCAGCACAGGGATCACTGGGGCCAACGTCCTGACTTTC.

The rearrangement links TRBV5-5 to TRBJ1-4; tentative D call: TRBD1 (5 bases). This CDR3 has 14 amino acids. The V end lost 1 base, the J end lost 7 bases, and 11 bases lay between the germline ends. Germline CDR1 reads SGHKS; CDR2 reads YYEKEE (reference sequence). The CDR3, as DNA: TGTGCCAGCAGCTTGAGAGGGGCGATTGAAAAACTGTTTTTT. This gives the protein CASSLRGAIEKLFF.

J is TRBJ2-7 and V is TRBV2, with D perhaps matching TRBD2 (5 bases). Germline values: CDR1 SNHLY, CDR2 FYNNEI. With 2 bases removed from V and 3 bases from J, the gap between germline ends came to 8 bases. CDR3 length equals 13 residues. The chain's CDR3 is CASSESGYYEQYF. CDR3 bases: TGTGCCAGCAGTGAAAGCGGTTACTACGAGCAGTACTTC.

V is TRBV5-4 and J is TRBJ2-1; tentative D call: TRBD1 (6 bases). The CDR3 covers 13 residues. CDR1 SGHNT and CDR2 YYREEE come from the germline V gene (reference sequence). Trimming left V 5 bases short and J 7 bases short, with 13 bases between. The CDR3 sequence is CASRLGQSNEQFF. In DNA, the CDR3 is TGTGCCAGCAGACTTGGACAGTCGAATGAGCAGTTCTTC.

The chain joins TRBV18 to TRBJ1-1; D not resolved. This CDR3 is built from 16 residues. Germline V gene lookup returns CDR1 KGHSH and CDR2 LQKENI. Trimming pared 6 bases from V and 1 base from J, leaving 18 bases between. The chain's CDR3 is CASSIQGGGSNTEAFF. The CDR3 coding sequence is TGTGCCAGCTCCATTCAAGGAGGAGGGTCGAACACTGAAGCTTTCTTT.

This rearrangement joins TRBV7-9 to TRBJ1-1; D is unclear. Germline V CDR1 and CDR2: SEHNR, FQNEAQ (reference sequence). Trimming pared 6 bases from V and 0 bases from J, leaving 5 bases between. The CDR3 spans 12 residues. In nucleotides, the CDR3 is TGTGCCAGCAGTAATATGAACACTGAAGCTTTCTTT. Translated: CASSNMNTEAFF.

The genes are TRBV7-9 and TRBJ1-1; no definite D call. Trimming cost V 5 bases and J 0 bases, with 16 bases left between them. This CDR3 contains 16 residues. Germline values: CDR1 SEHNR, CDR2 FQNEAQ (reference sequence). The CDR3 nucleotides are TGTGCCAGCAGCCGCTGGTCTTCGGGGATGAACACTGAAGCTTTCTTT. Amino acids: CASSRWSSGMNTEAFF.

The chain links TRBV10-2 to TRBJ2-1; 12 bases are shared with TRBD2. Germline V gives CDR1 WSHSY, CDR2 SAAADI. The CDR3 length is 16 residues. With V trimmed by 2 bases and J by 4 bases, 3 bases remained unmatched. The CDR3 nucleotides read TGCGCCAGCAGTGAGGTCGGACTAGCGGGGTACAATGAGCAGTTCTTC. Translation gives CASSEVGLAGYNEQFF.

The CDR3 DNA sequence: TGCGCCAGCAGCCAAGAGCGAGAGGGTAACTATGGCTACACCTTC. As protein: CASSQEREGNYGYTF. The chain is built from TRBV4-1 and TRBJ1-2; D gene ambiguous. Deletions cut 0 bases from V and 1 base from J, with 9 bases between. Germline V gene data show CDR1 as MGHRA and CDR2 as YSYEKL. The CDR3 extends over 15 amino acids.

The sample holds a few counts of this clone. The gene calls are TRBV11-2 and TRBJ1-6; 7 bases fit TRBD1. The V segment lost 7 bases and the J segment 10 bases; nucleotides outside the gene matches: 13. CDR3 length: 15 amino acids. CDR1 is SGHAT and CDR2 is FQNNGV in the germline V gene. CDR3 coding DNA: TGTGCCAGCACCCAACTCGGAGGGGGCGGATCACCCCTCCACTTT. Translated: CASTQLGGGGSPLHF.

The chain uses TRBV4-1 and TRBJ2-1, with 9 bases fitting TRBD2. CDR3 length: 18 residues. V was pared by 3 bases and J by 5 bases, with 14 bases of the junction left unmatched. CDR1 MGHRA and CDR2 YSYEKL come from the germline V gene. The CDR3 region is CASSQGGRGGRSHNEQFF. In DNA, the CDR3 is TGCGCCAGCAGCCAGGGAGGGCGGGGGGGCCGTTCTCACAATGAGCAGTTCTTC.

V gene TRBV5-1 combines with J gene TRBJ1-2, with unresolved D. Germline V gives CDR1 SGHRS, CDR2 YFSETQ. V lost 0 bases and J lost 2, with 5 bases in between. This CDR3 is 13 amino acids long. The CDR3 DNA follows: TGCGCCAGCAGCTTGGAGATCAACTATGGCTACACCTTC. The encoded protein is CASSLEINYGYTF.

V is TRBV6-6 and J is TRBJ1-1; no clear D. Per the germline V gene, CDR1 is MNHNY and CDR2 is SVGAGI (reference sequence). This CDR3 region has 14 residues. V lost 4 bases, J lost 0 bases, and 9 bases lay in between. The CDR3: CASSSEVLNTEAFF. In nucleotides, the CDR3 is TGTGCCAGCAGTTCGGAAGTCCTGAACACTGAAGCTTTCTTT.

The rearrangement uses TRBV29-1 and TRBJ1-1; D may be TRBD1 (6 bases). The V gene lost 4 bases and the J gene lost 1 base, with 19 bases spanning the gap. This CDR3 has 16 amino acids. CDR1 and CDR2 (germline): SQVTM, ANQGSEA. The CDR3 is CSVAGGATDWNTEAFF. The CDR3 DNA sequence: TGCAGCGTTGCCGGGGGCGCCACTGACTGGAACACTGAAGCTTTCTTT.

The chain combines TRBV9 with TRBJ1-4; 12 bases agree with TRBD1. This CDR3 contains 16 residues. J gave up 7 bases and V 4 bases, and 8 bases lay outside the gene matches. The germline CDR1 and CDR2 sequences are SGDLS and YYNGEE. The DNA for the CDR3 is TGTGCCAGCAGCTCCAGGGACAGGGGGCGAGGTGAAAAACTGTTTTTT. As protein: CASSSRDRGRGEKLFF. The variable domain in full, with the rest retrieved from reference TRBV9 and TRBJ1-4, is DSGVTQTPKHLITATGQRVTLRCSPRSGDLSVYWYQQSLDQGLQFLIQYYNGEERAKGNILERFSAQQFPDLHSELNLSSLELGDSALYFCASSSRDRGRGEKLFFGSGTQLSVL.

This clone was observed a few times. This chain uses TRBV6-5 with TRBJ1-1; tentatively, D is TRBD1 (5 bases). Germline CDR1 MNHEY, CDR2 SVGAGI. There are 14 residues in the CDR3. The germline V and J ends were trimmed by 5 bases and 3 bases, with 13 bases remaining between them. This CDR3 reads CASSGREGYTEAFF. For the CDR3, the DNA is TGTGCCAGCAGTGGAAGAGAGGGGTACACTGAAGCTTTCTTT.

The chain couples TRBV5-1 to TRBJ2-7; D is perhaps TRBD1 (5 bases). Germline loops: CDR1 SGHRS, CDR2 YFSETQ. The V end was cut by 2 bases, the J end by 2 bases, with 11 bases between. CDR3 length: 14 amino acids. The CDR3: CASSFTGAPYEQYF. The CDR3 DNA sequence: TGCGCCAGCAGCTTCACAGGCGCACCCTACGAGCAGTACTTC.

This chain joins TRBV6-1 and TRBJ2-6, with TRBD1 identical over 8 bases. Germline loops: CDR1 MNHNS, CDR2 SASEGT. Trimming removed 2 bases from V and 1 base from J; junction bases left unmatched: 4. The CDR3 has 17 amino acids. CDR3 region: CASSETQGASGANVLTF. As DNA, the CDR3 is TGTGCCAGCAGTGAAACCCAGGGGGCTTCTGGGGCCAACGTCCTGACTTTC.

The chain carries TRBV2 and TRBJ1-2, with D possibly being TRBD1 (6 bases). V dropped 5 bases and J dropped 8 bases, with 15 bases sitting between them. Germline V gene data show CDR1 as SNHLY and CDR2 as FYNNEI. The CDR3 extends over 13 amino acids. The CDR3 spells CASSLGRGRGYTF. In DNA, the CDR3 is TGTGCCAGCAGTTTAGGCAGGGGTCGCGGCTACACCTTC.